The T cell receptor beta chain under discussion was sequenced for a study of OX40 agonist ivuxolimab in advanced cancers. Study overall: Patients received ivuxolimab, an agonistic anti-OX40 (CD134) antibody. The dose-escalation group included hepatocellular carcinoma, melanoma, renal cell carcinoma and head and neck cancer. Enrollees could have had prior anti-PD-1, anti-PD-L1 or anti-CTLA-4 therapy, which about 40% had received.

Collection of blood occurred at baseline, at cycle 4 day 1, and at cycle 7 day 1. This CDR3 is 13 amino acids long. Germline V gene sequence: CDR1 GTSNPN, CDR2 SVGIG (reference sequence). V lost 7 bases and J 2 bases, leaving 15 bases between the germline ends. Generated by immunoSEQ multiplex PCR, the TCRdb table keeps only in-frame clones and is missing some. The table shows about 110,000 clones, with about nine tenths occurring only once. J is TRBJ2-7 and V is TRBV30; D might be TRBD2 (6 bases). The sample was CD4+ or CD8+ T cells sorted from blood, taken in a trial of the OX40 agonist ivuxolimab. This receptor was identified in an adult with an advanced solid tumor such as melanoma, head and neck, liver or kidney cancer. The DNA for the CDR3 is TGTGCCTTGGAGGGGCAGGTGACCTACGAGCAGTACTTC. This translates into CALEGQVTYEQYF.